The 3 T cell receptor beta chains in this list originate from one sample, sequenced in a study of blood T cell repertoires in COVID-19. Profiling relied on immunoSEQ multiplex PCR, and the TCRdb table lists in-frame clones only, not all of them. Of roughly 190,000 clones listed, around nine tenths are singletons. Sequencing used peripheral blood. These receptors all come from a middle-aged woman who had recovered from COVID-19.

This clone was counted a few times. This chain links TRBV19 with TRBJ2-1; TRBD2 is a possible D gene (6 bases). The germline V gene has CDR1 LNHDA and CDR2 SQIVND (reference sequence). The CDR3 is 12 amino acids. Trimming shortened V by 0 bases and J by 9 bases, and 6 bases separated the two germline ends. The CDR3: CASSIEGGEQFF. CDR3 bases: TGTGCCAGTAGTATAGAGGGGGGTGAGCAGTTCTTC. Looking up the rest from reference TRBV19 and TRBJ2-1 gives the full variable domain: DGGITQSPKYLFRKEGQNVTLSCEQNLNHDAMYWYRQDPGQGLRLIYYSQIVNDFQKGDIAEGYSVSREKKESFPLTVTSAQKNPTAFYLCASSIEGGEQFFGPGTRLTVL.

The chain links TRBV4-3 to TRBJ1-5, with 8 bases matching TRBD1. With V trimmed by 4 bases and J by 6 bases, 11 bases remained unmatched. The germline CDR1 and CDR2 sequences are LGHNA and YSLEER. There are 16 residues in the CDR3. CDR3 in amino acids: CASSRDIQGAVQPQHF. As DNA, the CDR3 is TGCGCCAGCAGCCGCGATATTCAGGGGGCGGTTCAGCCCCAGCATTTT.

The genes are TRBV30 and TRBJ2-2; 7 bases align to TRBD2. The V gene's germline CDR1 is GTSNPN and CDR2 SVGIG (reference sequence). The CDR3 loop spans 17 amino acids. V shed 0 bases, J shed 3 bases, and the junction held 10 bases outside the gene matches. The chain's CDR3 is CAWSVTLTSDYTGELFF. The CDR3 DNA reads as TGTGCCTGGAGTGTAACCCTTACTAGCGACTACACCGGGGAGCTGTTTTTT.